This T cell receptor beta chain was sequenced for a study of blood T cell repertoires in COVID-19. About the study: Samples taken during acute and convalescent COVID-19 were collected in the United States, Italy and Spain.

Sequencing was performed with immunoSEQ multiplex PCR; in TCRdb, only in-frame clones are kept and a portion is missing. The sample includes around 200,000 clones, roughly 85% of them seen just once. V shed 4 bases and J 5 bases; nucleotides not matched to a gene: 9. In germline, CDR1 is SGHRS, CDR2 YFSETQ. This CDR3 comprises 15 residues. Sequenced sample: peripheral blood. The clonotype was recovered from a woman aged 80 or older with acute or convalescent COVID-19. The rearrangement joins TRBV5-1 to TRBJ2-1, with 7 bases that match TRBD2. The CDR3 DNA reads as TGCGCCAGCAGCCCCCCCCCGCGGGAGCACAATGAGCAGTTCTTC. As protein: CASSPPPREHNEQFF.